This TCR beta chain derives from a study of CD8+ T cells in alopecia areata. Once RNA had been extracted, it was reverse transcribed into cDNA to act as the sequencing template. This table comes from immunoSEQ multiplex PCR, and its TCRdb copy is limited to in-frame clones, with some not included. The specimen has about 8,700 clones, none found just once. The CDR3 has 14 amino acids. V gave up 0 bases and J gave up 3 bases, with 9 bases separating them. Germline lookup yields CDR1 NNHDY and CDR2 SYVADS. This clone was counted at least ten times. Gene names and germline refer to mouse. With the read ending 4 residues before the CDR3 end, the germline J gene is used to fill in that end. Using CD4, CD8alpha, NKG2D, NKG2ACE and other markers, pooled cutaneous lymph node cells were sorted.

The sequence derives from a C3H/HeJ mouse with alopecia areata. This strain has MHC haplotype H2-k. The chain carries TRBV13-3 and TRBJ1-2, with D perhaps matching TRBD1 (5 bases). Sequencing was done on a sample of CD8+ T cells sorted from a lymph node. The CDR3 spells CASSDVGRDSDYTF. The DNA read from the CDR3 is TGTGCCAGCAGTGATGTCGGCAGGGACTCC.